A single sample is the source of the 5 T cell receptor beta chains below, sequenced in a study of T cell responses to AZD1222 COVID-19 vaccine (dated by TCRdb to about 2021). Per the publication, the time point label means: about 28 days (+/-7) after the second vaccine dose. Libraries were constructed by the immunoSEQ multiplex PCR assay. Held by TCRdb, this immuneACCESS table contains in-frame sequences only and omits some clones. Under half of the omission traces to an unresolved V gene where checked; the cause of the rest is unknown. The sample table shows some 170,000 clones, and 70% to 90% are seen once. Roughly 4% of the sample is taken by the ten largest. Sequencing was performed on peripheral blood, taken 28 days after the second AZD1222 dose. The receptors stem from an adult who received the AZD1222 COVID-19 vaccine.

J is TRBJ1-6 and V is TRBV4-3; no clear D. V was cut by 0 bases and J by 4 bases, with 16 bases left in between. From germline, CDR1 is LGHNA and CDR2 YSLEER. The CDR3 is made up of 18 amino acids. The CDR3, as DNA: TGCGCCAGCAGCCAAGATCGAGGCAGCGGTGGGTATAATTCACCCCTCCACTTT. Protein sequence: CASSQDRGSGGYNSPLHF.

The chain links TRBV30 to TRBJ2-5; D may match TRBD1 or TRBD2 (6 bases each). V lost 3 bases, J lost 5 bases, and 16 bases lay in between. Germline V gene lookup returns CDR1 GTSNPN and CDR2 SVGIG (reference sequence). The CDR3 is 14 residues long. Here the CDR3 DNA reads TGTGCCTGGAGGCCCCCTGGGGGGCGTGAGACCCAGTACTTC. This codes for CAWRPPGGRETQYF.

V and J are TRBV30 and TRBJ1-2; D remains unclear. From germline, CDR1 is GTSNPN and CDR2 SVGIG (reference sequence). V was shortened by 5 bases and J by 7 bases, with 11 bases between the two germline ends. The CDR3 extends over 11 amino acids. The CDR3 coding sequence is TGTGCCTGGGGGTCAGGTGGTGGCTACACCTTC. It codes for CAWGSGGGYTF.

CDR3 sequence: CASRYDLLGGYTF. The CDR3 nucleotides read TGTGCCAGCAGATACGACTTACTAGGCGGCTACACCTTC. This rearrangement joins TRBV6-6 to TRBJ1-2, with D uncertain. Germline V gene lookup returns CDR1 MNHNY and CDR2 SVGAGI (reference sequence). The CDR3 extends over 13 amino acids. Trimming took 6 bases from V and 8 from J, leaving 16 bases between them.

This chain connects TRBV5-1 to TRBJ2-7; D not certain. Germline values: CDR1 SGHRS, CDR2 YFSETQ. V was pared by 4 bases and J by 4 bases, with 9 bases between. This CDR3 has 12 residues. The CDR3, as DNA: TGCGCCAGCAGCGAGGACCTGTACGAGCAGTACTTC. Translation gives CASSEDLYEQYF.